The 21 T cell receptor beta chains reported below all come from one sample, sequenced in a study of shared clonotypes between healthy human individuals. Assay used: immunoSEQ multiplex PCR; TCRdb lists only in-frame clones, some missing. Of millions of clones detected, over 90% appear once; the ten largest clones hold about 0.41%. Sequencing was carried out using naive CD4+ T cells from PBMCs. Subset in this sample: CD45RA+ positively selected. Every receptor here comes from a man aged 18 to 30 in good health. Some clones in this sample may be carry-over from other donors' samples.

This chain uses TRBV5-6 with TRBJ1-2; TRBD1 agrees at 9 bases. After removal of 7 bases from V and 1 base from J, the junction contained 5 bases not matched to a gene. The CDR3 length is 14 residues. Germline V lookup: CDR1 SGHDT, CDR2 YYEEEE. CDR3 sequence (DNA): TGTGCCAGCCGACGACAGGGGGGTAACTATGGCTACACCTTC. This sequence encodes CASRRQGGNYGYTF.

The rearrangement uses TRBV11-2 and TRBJ2-5; 9 nucleotides match TRBD2. CDR3 length: 16 amino acids. Germline assignment: CDR1 SGHAT and CDR2 FQNNGV. Trimming removed 5 bases from V and 11 bases from J; junction bases left unmatched: 18. In DNA, the CDR3 is TGTGCCAGCAGCCAAGATACTAGCGGGCATCCGGGGGAGCAGTACTTC. It is translated as CASSQDTSGHPGEQYF.

This chain links TRBV7-9 with TRBJ1-5, with D unclear. The V end was cut by 1 base, the J end by 6 bases, with 7 bases between. This CDR3 is 13 amino acids long. Germline CDR1 is SEHNR and CDR2 is FQNEAQ (reference sequence). The CDR3 DNA sequence: TGTGCCAGCAGCTTAGATGGTAGTCAGCCCCAGCATTTT. Translation: CASSLDGSQPQHF.

About this clone itself: The same CDR3 also results from other DNA sequences found in this sample. The chain joins TRBV9 to TRBJ1-1, with D perhaps TRBD1 (6 bases). V was clipped by 2 bases and J by 0 bases, with 8 bases between them. The CDR3 has 14 residues. The germline gives CDR1 SGDLS, CDR2 YYNGEE. The chain's CDR3 is CASSVTGMNTEAFF. The CDR3 DNA reads as TGTGCCAGCAGCGTGACAGGCATGAACACTGAAGCTTTCTTT.

The genes are TRBV4-2 and TRBJ2-7, with 7 bases that match TRBD1. From germline, CDR1 is LGHNA and CDR2 YNFKEQ. Trimming removed 2 bases from V and 9 bases from J; junction bases left unmatched: 7. The CDR3 spans 13 residues. As DNA, the CDR3 is TGTGCCAGCAGCCAAACTACAGGGGAAGGGCAGTACTTC. Amino acids: CASSQTTGEGQYF.

The rearrangement joins TRBV6-6 to TRBJ2-2, with D unclear. V gave up 4 bases and J gave up 1 base, with 7 bases separating them. This CDR3 is 14 amino acids long. The V gene's germline CDR1 is MNHNY and CDR2 SVGAGI (reference sequence). CDR3 coding DNA: TGTGCCAGCAGTTCCGACTGGAACACCGGGGAGCTGTTTTTT. This encodes CASSSDWNTGELFF.

The CDR3 is CASSVRAGPQETQYF. In DNA form, the CDR3 reads TGTGCCAGCAGCGTAAGGGCAGGTCCCCAAGAGACCCAGTACTTC. This rearrangement joins TRBV9 to TRBJ2-5, with D uncertain. Germline V lookup: CDR1 SGDLS, CDR2 YYNGEE. Trimming shortened V by 1 base and J by 1 base, and 11 bases separated the two germline ends. This CDR3 contains 15 residues. The full variable domain, with the rest looked up from reference TRBV9 and TRBJ2-5, is DSGVTQTPKHLITATGQRVTLRCSPRSGDLSVYWYQQSLDQGLQFLIQYYNGEERAKGNILERFSAQQFPDLHSELNLSSLELGDSALYFCASSVRAGPQETQYFGPGTRLLVL.

DNA of the CDR3: TGTGCCAGCAGCCAAGACTACGAGCAGTACTTC. This sequence encodes CASSQDYEQYF. The V call is TRBV14, the J call TRBJ2-7; D gene unclear. CDR1 is SGHDN, CDR2 FVKESK, per germline. The CDR3 is 11 amino acids. V was trimmed by 0 bases and J by 3 bases, leaving 0 bases between them.

As to this clone: Other DNA variants within this sample encode the same CDR3. The chain carries TRBV9 and TRBJ1-1; D might be TRBD1 (6 bases). Germline CDR1 is SGDLS and CDR2 is YYNGEE. V lost 4 bases and J 1 base, leaving 11 bases between the germline ends. The CDR3 is 14 residues long. CDR3 sequence (DNA): TGTGCCAGCAGCCCACGGACAGAGAACACTGAAGCTTTCTTT. Its protein is CASSPRTENTEAFF.

The V gene is TRBV6-1, the J gene TRBJ1-1; 10 bases are shared with TRBD1. CDR3 length: 15 residues. The J segment lost 6 bases and the V segment lost 0 bases, leaving 4 bases of the junction unmatched. In germline, CDR1 is MNHNS, CDR2 SASEGT. The CDR3 DNA is TGTGCCAGCAGTGAAGCCGGGACAGGGGTCTCTGAAGCTTTCTTT. Amino acid sequence: CASSEAGTGVSEAFF.

The chain employs TRBV5-8 and TRBJ2-7, with TRBD2 matching 7 bases. The CDR3 contains 17 residues. Germline values: CDR1 SGHTS, CDR2 YDEGEE. The V segment lost 4 bases and the J segment 7 bases; nucleotides outside the gene matches: 20. CDR3 nucleotides: TGTGCCAGCAGCCCCCCTTCTCTACTAGCGCACGCCGGAGAGCAGTACTTC. Translating gives CASSPPSLLAHAGEQYF.

DNA for the CDR3: TGTGCCTGGAGGCTGTCGAATTCACCCCTCCACTTT. It specifies CAWRLSNSPLHF. The rearrangement joins TRBV30 to TRBJ1-6; no definite D call. Trimming pared 3 bases from V and 7 bases from J, leaving 7 bases between. CDR1 and CDR2 (germline): GTSNPN, SVGIG (reference sequence). There are 12 residues in the CDR3.

The J gene is TRBJ2-7, the V gene TRBV5-8, with D tentatively TRBD1 (5 bases). V lost 2 bases to trimming and J lost 6 bases, with 9 bases between them. Germline CDR1 SGHTS, CDR2 YDEGEE. The CDR3 has 12 residues. As DNA, the CDR3 is TGTGCCAGCAGCTTACCAGGGTCCGAGCAGTACTTC. Translated: CASSLPGSEQYF.

V is TRBV28 and J is TRBJ1-1, with D hard to call. Germline V gene data show CDR1 as MDHEN and CDR2 as SYDVKM. Trimming cost V 5 bases and J 3 bases, with 7 bases left between them. The CDR3 has 12 residues. CDR3 loop: CASSAQHTEAFF. The CDR3 region has the DNA TGTGCCAGCAGTGCGCAGCACACTGAAGCTTTCTTT.

This rearrangement joins TRBV28 to TRBJ2-5, with D possibly matching TRBD2 (6 bases). The CDR3 extends over 14 amino acids. Looked up from germline, CDR1 is MDHEN and CDR2 is SYDVKM. V lost 3 bases, J lost 0 bases, and 8 bases lay in between. The CDR3 loop is CASSFWRDQETQYF. In DNA, the CDR3 is TGTGCCAGCAGTTTCTGGAGGGACCAAGAGACCCAGTACTTC.

The chain links TRBV28 to TRBJ2-5; D gene ambiguous. This CDR3 is 12 amino acids long. V shed 6 bases and J shed 3 bases, with 8 bases lying between them. CDR1 is MDHEN, CDR2 SYDVKM, per germline. CDR3: CASSSYKETQYF. The CDR3 DNA reads TGTGCCAGCAGCTCATACAAAGAGACCCAGTACTTC. The full variable domain, completed using reference TRBV28 and TRBJ2-5, is DVKVTQSSRYLVKRTGEKVFLECVQDMDHENMFWYRQDPGLGLRLIYFSYDVKMKEKGDIPEGYSVSREKKERFSLILESASTNQTSMYLCASSSYKETQYFGPGTRLLVL.

Concerning this clone itself: Other DNA sequences in this sample translate to the same CDR3. This chain joins TRBV5-4 and TRBJ1-1; D is possibly TRBD1 (5 bases). V was shortened by 0 bases and J by 1 base, with 7 bases between the two germline ends. The CDR3 runs to 14 residues. Germline V CDR1 and CDR2: SGHNT, YYREEE (reference sequence). DNA of the CDR3: TGTGCCAGCAGCTTGGATAGGGGGAACACTGAAGCTTTCTTT. Encoded protein: CASSLDRGNTEAFF.

The CDR3 region has the DNA TGTGCCAGCAGCGCTATAGCGGGAGCCCCGTTCTTC. Its protein is CASSAIAGAPFF. V is TRBV9 and J is TRBJ2-1; 9 bases are shared with TRBD2. Per germline, CDR1 SGDLS and CDR2 YYNGEE. The CDR3 consists of 12 residues. The ends lost 3 bases at V and 15 bases at J; junction bases unmatched: 7.

The chain employs TRBV19 and TRBJ2-5; weak D call: TRBD1 (6 bases). The V gene's germline CDR1 is LNHDA and CDR2 SQIVND (reference sequence). This CDR3 has 13 amino acids. The V gene lost 5 bases and the J gene lost 5 bases, with 12 bases spanning the gap. CDR3 residues: CASSGDIWETQYF. CDR3 nucleotide sequence: TGTGCCAGTAGTGGGGACATTTGGGAGACCCAGTACTTC.

The chain couples TRBV9 to TRBJ2-2; TRBD1 matches at 8 bases. V trimming: 6 bases; J trimming: 6 bases; junction bases outside the gene matches: 7. Germline CDR1 and CDR2: SGDLS and YYNGEE. The CDR3 extends over 14 amino acids. CDR3 loop: CASTEQGVAGELFF. CDR3 bases: TGTGCCAGCACGGAACAGGGGGTGGCCGGGGAGCTGTTTTTT. Variable domain in full (rest from reference TRBV9 and TRBJ2-2): DSGVTQTPKHLITATGQRVTLRCSPRSGDLSVYWYQQSLDQGLQFLIQYYNGEERAKGNILERFSAQQFPDLHSELNLSSLELGDSALYFCASTEQGVAGELFFGEGSRLTVL.

The rearrangement uses TRBV19 and TRBJ1-2; TRBD1 aligns across 8 bases. The CDR3 is 13 residues long. With 8 bases clipped from V and 7 bases from J, the junction kept 9 bases outside the gene matches. Germline V lookup: CDR1 LNHDA, CDR2 SQIVND (reference sequence). CDR3 sequence: CASRGDRSVGYTF. Here the CDR3 DNA reads TGTGCCAGTCGCGGGGACAGGTCGGTTGGCTACACCTTC.